A single sample is the source of the 30 T cell receptor beta chains below, sequenced in a study of blood T cell repertoires in COVID-19. The repertoire was sequenced with immunoSEQ multiplex PCR; TCRdb's copy has only in-frame clones and lacks some. The sample lists 300,000 to 450,000 clones, 75% to 90% occurring once. The sequencing sample was made of PBMCs or T cells enriched from blood (not recorded which). The receptors originated from a man aged 18 to 29 who had recovered from COVID-19.

The chain carries TRBV30 and TRBJ2-4; 7 bases agree with TRBD2. Trimming at V came to 3 bases and at J to 6 bases, leaving 11 bases not matched to a gene. Germline values: CDR1 GTSNPN, CDR2 SVGIG (reference sequence). The CDR3 length is 15 residues. The CDR3 reads CAWSEETGLRNIQYF. Here the CDR3 DNA reads TGTGCCTGGAGCGAAGAGACGGGACTACGAAACATTCAGTACTTC.

The rearrangement uses TRBV10-3 and TRBJ2-3; no firm D call. The ends were cut back, 0 bases at V and 0 bases at J, with 7 bases in the middle. Germline CDR1 reads ENHRY; CDR2 reads SYGVKD. The CDR3 spans 15 residues. The CDR3 region has the DNA TGTGCCATCAGTGAGTCGTTGGCAAGCACAGATACGCAGTATTTT. This gives the protein CAISESLASTDTQYF.

The chain combines TRBV5-1 with TRBJ2-3, with D possibly being TRBD2 (6 bases). CDR1 is SGHRS and CDR2 is YFSETQ in the germline V gene. V lost 2 bases and J 0 bases, leaving 16 bases between the germline ends. The CDR3 loop spans 17 amino acids. CDR3 in amino acids: CASSFLNSGRSTDTQYF. CDR3 bases: TGCGCCAGCAGCTTTCTTAATAGCGGCAGGAGCACAGATACGCAGTATTTT.

The genes are TRBV7-9 and TRBJ1-1; D call uncertain. The CDR3 covers 14 residues. Between the trimmed V and J ends, which lost 3 bases and 4 bases, there was a span of 12 bases. The germline V gene encodes CDR1 SEHNR and CDR2 FQNEAQ (reference sequence). The CDR3 DNA reads as TGTGCCAGCAGCTTGCTCCGGCCGGGCACTGAAGCTTTCTTT. Translating gives CASSLLRPGTEAFF.

This clone was picked up one time. The chain uses TRBV29-1 and TRBJ2-1; 14 nucleotides line up with TRBD2. This CDR3 is built from 14 residues. Germline CDR1 and CDR2: SQVTM and ANQGSEA. Trimming removed 4 bases from V and 4 bases from J; junction bases left unmatched: 0. CDR3 coding DNA: TGCAGCGTTGGGACTAGCGGGAGGTACAATGAGCAGTTCTTC. This sequence encodes CSVGTSGRYNEQFF.

The chain couples TRBV9 to TRBJ2-7; TRBD2 matches 8 bases. With V trimmed by 4 bases and J by 6 bases, 9 bases remained unmatched. Per germline, CDR1 SGDLS and CDR2 YYNGEE. The CDR3 totals 14 residues. CDR3 nucleotides: TGTGCCAGCAGCATCACTAGCGGAGGCCCCGAGCAGTACTTC. Protein sequence: CASSITSGGPEQYF.

This chain uses TRBV27 with TRBJ1-1, with 8 bases identical to TRBD1. Per germline, CDR1 MNHEY and CDR2 SMNVEV (reference sequence). The V segment lost 5 bases and the J segment 9 bases; nucleotides outside the gene matches: 17. The CDR3 consists of 16 residues. CDR3 in amino acids: CASSLRLDRATTQAFF. The DNA of the CDR3 is TGTGCCAGCAGTCTTCGCTTGGACAGGGCGACAACACAAGCTTTCTTT.

The V gene is TRBV10-1, the J gene TRBJ2-1; perhaps TRBD2 as D (6 bases). CDR1 is WNHNN and CDR2 is SYGVQD in the germline V gene (reference sequence). V lost 9 bases to trimming and J lost 3 bases, with 15 bases between them. The CDR3 is 14 residues long. The CDR3 DNA follows: TGCGCCAGTGCGGGGACGAAAGGCTACAATGAGCAGTTCTTC. Translated: CASAGTKGYNEQFF.

V gene TRBV5-1 combines with J gene TRBJ1-3; no firm D call. The CDR3 is 15 residues long. Trimming stripped 0 bases from V and 4 bases from J, with 11 bases between. Per germline, CDR1 SGHRS and CDR2 YFSETQ. CDR3: CASSLDSSWGNTIYF. DNA for the CDR3: TGCGCCAGCAGCTTGGACAGTTCGTGGGGAAACACCATATATTTT.

This clone was picked up a small number of times. This sequence joins TRBV13 and TRBJ1-3, with 7 bases that match TRBD1. CDR3 size: 17 residues. The V segment lost 4 bases and the J segment 2 bases; nucleotides outside the gene matches: 11. Germline lookup yields CDR1 PRHDT and CDR2 FYEKMQ (reference sequence). CDR3 in amino acids: CASSSIRDSDAGNTIYF. The CDR3 DNA reads TGTGCCAGCAGCTCAATCCGGGACAGCGACGCTGGAAACACCATATATTTT.

The chain links TRBV18 to TRBJ2-2, with D perhaps TRBD2 (6 bases). Germline values: CDR1 KGHSH, CDR2 LQKENI. CDR3 length equals 16 residues. V lost 1 base and J lost 0, with 9 bases in between. CDR3 DNA sequence: TGTGCCAGCTCACCACAGACTAGTACGAACACCGGGGAGCTGTTTTTT. This translates into CASSPQTSTNTGELFF.

The rearrangement links TRBV30 to TRBJ1-2, with TRBD1 as a possible D gene (5 bases). Germline CDR1 is GTSNPN and CDR2 is SVGIG (reference sequence). The CDR3 totals 14 residues. V was cut by 4 bases and J by 8 bases, with 20 bases left in between. CDR3: CAWTITGPRGGYTF. CDR3 DNA: TGTGCCTGGACGATAACGGGGCCCCGGGGGGGCTACACCTTC.

V and J are TRBV19 and TRBJ1-1; the D gene is possibly TRBD1 (5 bases). This CDR3 has 15 amino acids. From germline, CDR1 is LNHDA and CDR2 SQIVND (reference sequence). The germline V and J ends were trimmed by 2 bases and 0 bases, with 10 bases remaining between them. The CDR3 loop reads CASSISTAMNTEAFF. The DNA for the CDR3 is TGTGCCAGTAGTATATCGACAGCGATGAACACTGAAGCTTTCTTT.

This chain connects TRBV5-8 to TRBJ1-3; no reliable D call. Per germline, CDR1 SGHTS and CDR2 YDEGEE. Between the trimmed V and J ends, which lost 4 bases and 4 bases, there was a span of 6 bases. The CDR3 consists of 12 residues. The CDR3 DNA is TGTGCCAGCAGCCCGGGAGGAAACACCATATATTTT. Translation gives CASSPGGNTIYF.

This sequence joins TRBV10-3 and TRBJ1-1; D unresolved. V lost 3 bases, J lost 0 bases, and 5 bases lay in between. This CDR3 is built from 13 residues. Germline V lookup: CDR1 ENHRY, CDR2 SYGVKD. The CDR3, as DNA: TGTGCCATCAGTGAATCAGTGAACACTGAAGCTTTCTTT. As protein: CAISESVNTEAFF.

The chain uses TRBV6-2 or TRBV6-3 and TRBJ2-1; D might be TRBD1 (5 bases). The CDR3 totals 15 residues. The germline V gene has CDR1 MNHEY and CDR2 SVGEGT. V lost 2 bases and J 7 bases, leaving 15 bases between the germline ends. As DNA, the CDR3 is TGTGCCAGCAGTTACCCTACGGCAGGGCTGAATGAGCAGTTCTTC. The encoded protein is CASSYPTAGLNEQFF.

The chain is built from TRBV11-3 and TRBJ1-1, with TRBD1 matching over 8 bases. Germline CDR1 and CDR2: SGHNT and YENEEA. V was clipped by 1 base and J by 2 bases; unmatched bases: 3. The CDR3 loop spans 15 amino acids. The CDR3 reads CASSLGTGGNTEAFF. The CDR3 nucleotides are TGTGCCAGCAGCTTAGGTACAGGGGGAAACACTGAAGCTTTCTTT.

Concerning this clone: Within the sample, other DNA sequences also encode this same CDR3. The rearrangement links TRBV28 to TRBJ1-1; 8 bases fit TRBD1. The CDR3 has 14 residues. CDR1 is MDHEN, CDR2 SYDVKM, per germline. V shed 4 bases, J shed 1 base, and the junction held 2 bases outside the gene matches. CDR3 protein: CASSSGQGNTEAFF. CDR3 DNA sequence: TGTGCCAGCAGTTCAGGACAGGGGAACACTGAAGCTTTCTTT.

Turning to this clone: Other DNA sequences within the sample encode an identical CDR3. The DNA of the CDR3 is TGTGCCAGTAGTATAACAGGGAGCTACGAGCAGTACTTC. Translated: CASSITGSYEQYF. The rearrangement links TRBV19 to TRBJ2-7; D is perhaps TRBD1 (6 bases). V was pared by 2 bases and J by 3 bases, with 8 bases between. The CDR3 length is 13 residues. CDR1 LNHDA and CDR2 SQIVND come from the germline V gene (reference sequence).

The chain is built from TRBV6-5 and TRBJ1-2; 7 positions agree with TRBD1. Germline assignment: CDR1 MNHEY and CDR2 SVGAGI. The CDR3 is 13 amino acids. The V and J ends lost 5 bases and 3 bases, in that order; junction bases with no gene match: 3. The CDR3 region is CASSLQGDYGYTF. The CDR3 DNA follows: TGTGCCAGCAGTCTCCAGGGGGACTATGGCTACACCTTC.

The chain joins TRBV6-5 to TRBJ1-2; D perhaps matches TRBD1 (5 bases). Germline loops: CDR1 MNHEY, CDR2 SVGAGI. The CDR3 covers 14 residues. V dropped 4 bases and J dropped 6 bases, with 15 bases sitting between them. CDR3 nucleotides: TGTGCCAGCAGTTCCCCCCCCGCAGGGAATGGCTACACCTTC. Translated: CASSSPPAGNGYTF.

This sequence joins TRBV4-1 and TRBJ2-7, with D unclear. Trimming left V 0 bases short and J 2 bases short, with 5 bases between. This CDR3 is 13 amino acids long. Germline CDR1 is MGHRA and CDR2 is YSYEKL. CDR3 DNA sequence: TGCGCCAGCAGCCAAGAATTAGCCTACGAGCAGTACTTC. Residues: CASSQELAYEQYF.

V and J are TRBV6-5 and TRBJ2-3; 13 bases are shared with TRBD2. CDR3 length equals 15 residues. Unmatched junction bases numbered 11, after V lost 10 bases and J lost 7 bases. Germline V gives CDR1 MNHEY, CDR2 SVGAGI. For the CDR3, the DNA is TGTGCCACCAGAAGACCGGGACTAGCGGGGAATACGCAGTATTTT. Its protein product is CATRRPGLAGNTQYF.

This sequence joins TRBV19 and TRBJ1-5; TRBD1 might be the D (5 bases). The germline V gene has CDR1 LNHDA and CDR2 SQIVND (reference sequence). V gave up 7 bases and J gave up 6 bases, with 22 bases separating them. The CDR3 sequence is 16 residues long. The CDR3 region has the DNA TGTGCCAGTATCCAGCCCCTGGGGGGGTTAGGTCAGCCCCAGCATTTT. This sequence encodes CASIQPLGGLGQPQHF. Supplemented by reference TRBV19 and TRBJ1-5, the full variable domain reads DGGITQSPKYLFRKEGQNVTLSCEQNLNHDAMYWYRQDPGQGLRLIYYSQIVNDFQKGDIAEGYSVSREKKESFPLTVTSAQKNPTAFYLCASIQPLGGLGQPQHFGDGTRLSIL.

The gene calls are TRBV7-5 and TRBJ2-7; TRBD2, as called in the table, went unchecked against the DNA. TRBV7-5 corresponds to a pseudogene. The CDR3 covers 12 residues. Here the CDR3 DNA reads TGTGTCAGAAGCTTAGGGAGGCACGAGCAGTACTTC. Amino acids: CVRSLGRHEQYF.

DNA for the CDR3: TGCGCCAGCAAAAGGCTAGCTGAACAAGAGACCCAGTACTTC. Its protein product is CASKRLAEQETQYF. V is TRBV5-1 and J is TRBJ2-5; D may be TRBD2 (5 bases). The CDR3 is made up of 14 amino acids. Germline CDR1 SGHRS, CDR2 YFSETQ. Trimming removed 6 bases from V and 2 bases from J, with 14 bases in between.

The rearrangement uses TRBV6-8 and TRBJ2-7, with D uncertain. The CDR3 is 15 amino acids. Germline CDR1 and CDR2: MNHGY and SAAAGT. Trimming removed 2 bases at V and 1 base at J, with 12 bases between. The CDR3 here is CASSYGLWASYEQYF. DNA for the CDR3: TGTGCCAGCAGTTACGGCCTCTGGGCGTCCTACGAGCAGTACTTC.

Concerning this clone: Different DNA sequences within this sample yield the same CDR3. V usage is TRBV19 and J usage is TRBJ2-7, with D uncertain. The length of the CDR3 is 13 residues. Germline CDR1 LNHDA, CDR2 SQIVND (reference sequence). With 2 bases removed from V and 1 base from J, the gap between germline ends came to 6 bases. The CDR3 bases are TGTGCCAGTAGTATAACGGGTTCCTACGAGCAGTACTTC. It translates to CASSITGSYEQYF.

The V gene is TRBV7-8, the J gene TRBJ1-1, with D maybe TRBD1 (6 bases). V lost 5 bases and J 0 bases, leaving 10 bases between the germline ends. This CDR3 contains 14 residues. Germline V gene data show CDR1 as SGHVS and CDR2 as FQNEAQ. The CDR3 bases are TGTGCCAGCAGCCTGCAGGGGATGAACACTGAAGCTTTCTTT. Its protein product is CASSLQGMNTEAFF.

This clone was recorded only once. The chain employs TRBV15 and TRBJ1-2, with D possibly being TRBD1 (6 bases). V lost 5 bases to trimming and J lost 2 bases, with 9 bases between them. CDR3 length: 13 residues. The germline CDR1 and CDR2 sequences are LNHNV and YYDKDF (reference sequence). CDR3 DNA: TGTGCCACCAGCTCCGACAGGAACTATGGCTACACCTTC. This codes for CATSSDRNYGYTF.